A selection of T cell receptor beta chains follows, all from one sample in a study of T cells after yellow fever vaccination. TCRdb re-analysed the 5' RACE reads in MiXCR, keeping a single row per CDR3 protein. The table records 250,000 to 400,000 distinct CDR3 sequences, about 4% of them present only once. This specimen was PBMCs, taken 5 days after the yellow fever booster vaccination. The receptors were sampled from a man aged 18 to 30 who received the YFV17D yellow fever vaccine. CDR3s include the opening cysteine and the closing phenylalanine or tryptophan. The D gene is left open where the match is weak. For some rows the clone size is stated as once, few or many, or as a class when expanded; others skip it.

J gene | D gene | V gene | clone size | CDR3 DNA | CDR3 protein
TRBJ2-7 | TRBD1 | TRBV6-2/TRBV6-3 | few | TGTGCCAGCAGACCCCGGGACAGGGGCGAGCAGTACTTC | CASRPRDRGEQYF
TRBJ1-1 | TRBD1 | TRBV15 | many | TGTGCCACCAGCAGAGGAAGACAGGGAGTGAACACTGAAGCTTTCTTT | CATSRGRQGVNTEAFF
TRBJ1-5 | TRBD1 | TRBV5-1 | few | TGCGCCAGGGGGACAGACCTAGATTTGCCCCAGCATTTT | CARGTDLDLPQHF
TRBJ2-5 | NA | TRBV7-9 | many | TGTGCCAGCAGCACGTACCAAGAGACCCAGTACTTC | CASSTYQETQYF
TRBJ1-6 | NA | TRBV7-6 | NA | TGTGCCAGCAGCAGCAGAGATTCACCCCTCCACTTT | CASSSRDSPLHF
TRBJ1-1 | TRBD1 | TRBV12-3/TRBV12-4 | few | TGTGCCAGCAGCCCCGGGACAGGGGGCGTGGGGGGGGCTTTCTTT | CASSPGTGGVGGAFF
TRBJ2-5 | TRBD1 | TRBV19 | NA | TGTGCCAGTAACCGGCGGACAGGGGGCGGAGAGACCCAGTACTTC | CASNRRTGGGETQYF
TRBJ2-3 | NA | TRBV7-2 | few | TGTGCCAGCAGCTTAGACCCGGAGTATACGCAGTATTTT | CASSLDPEYTQYF
TRBJ2-2 | TRBD1 | TRBV4-2 | few | TGTGCCAGCAGCCCGGACAGGCACGGGGAGCTGTTTTTT | CASSPDRHGELFF
TRBJ2-7 | TRBD2 | TRBV4-1 | many | TGCGCCGCCAGCTTCGGGCGGGGGGACGAGCAGTACTTC | CAASFGRGDEQYF
TRBJ2-3 | TRBD1 | TRBV7-9 | many | TGTGCCAGCAGCCCGAGGACAGGGCGGACGACAGATACGCAGTATTTT | CASSPRTGRTTDTQYF
TRBJ2-2 | NA | TRBV4-2 | many | TGTGCCAGCAGCTTTAACCCCCCGCCGAACACCGGGGAGCTGTTTTTT | CASSFNPPPNTGELFF
TRBJ2-3 | NA | TRBV5-1 | few | TGCGCCAGCAGCCAGAAAGATACGCAGTATTTT | CASSQKDTQYF
TRBJ1-6 | NA | TRBV18 | NA | TGTGCCAGCTCACCATCCAGGAGGATCAATTCACCCCTCCACTTT | CASSPSRRINSPLHF
TRBJ2-2 | NA | TRBV11-3 | NA | TGTGCCAGCAGCTTAGGGTTGATAGGGAACACCGGGGAGCTGTTTTTT | CASSLGLIGNTGELFF
TRBJ1-5 | NA | TRBV7-2 | NA | TGTGCCAGCAGCTTAGAGCAGAGCAATCAGCCCCAGCATTTT | CASSLEQSNQPQHF
TRBJ2-3 | TRBD2 | TRBV7-2 | many | TGTGCCAGCAGCCCCCGGGGCAGCGGGGGGGCCCCCTACACAGATACGCAGTATTTT | CASSPRGSGGAPYTDTQYF
TRBJ2-3 | NA | TRBV6-5 | few | TGTGCCAGCAGTTACAGAGAGGGGAGCACAGATACGCAGTATTTT | CASSYREGSTDTQYF
TRBJ1-2 | NA | TRBV12-3/TRBV12-4 | many | TGTGCCAGCAGCCCACACCTACCCTATGGCTACACCTTC | CASSPHLPYGYTF
TRBJ2-3 | NA | TRBV2 | few | TGTGCCAGCAGTGAAGAAAGTGATAAGTCCCCAGATACGCAGTATTTT | CASSEESDKSPDTQYF
TRBJ2-5 | NA | TRBV7-2 | few | TGTGCCAGCAGCCCCCGCTGGGGCGGGACCCAGTACTTC | CASSPRWGGTQYF